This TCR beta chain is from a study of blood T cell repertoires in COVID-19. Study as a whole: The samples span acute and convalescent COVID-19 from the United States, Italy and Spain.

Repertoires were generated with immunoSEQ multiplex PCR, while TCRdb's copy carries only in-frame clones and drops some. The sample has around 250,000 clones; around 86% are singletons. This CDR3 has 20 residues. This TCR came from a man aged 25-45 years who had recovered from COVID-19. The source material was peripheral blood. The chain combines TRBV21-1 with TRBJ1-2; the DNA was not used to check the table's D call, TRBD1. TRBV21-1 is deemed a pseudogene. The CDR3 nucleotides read TGTGCCAGCAGCAAGGCACTTGGGAAGGCCGTCGGGGACAGCCTTTATGGCTACACCTTC. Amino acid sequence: CASSKALGKAVGDSLYGYTF.